The 8 T cell receptor beta chains presented below share a single source sample, sequenced in a study of cytomegalovirus exposure and HLA in healthy donors. PCR employed 60 Vbeta and 13 Jbeta primers. Using immunoSEQ multiplex PCR, the repertoire was profiled, and TCRdb retains in-frame clones only, with some absent. The sample lists approximately 150,000 clones; about four fifths were seen once. Sequencing was done on a sample of PBMCs. The receptors were sampled from a young man in good health and CMV-seropositive.

The V and J genes are TRBV28 and TRBJ2-5; 14 bases fit TRBD2. The CDR3 totals 17 residues. CDR1 is MDHEN and CDR2 is SYDVKM in the germline V gene. Germline trimming cut 5 bases from V and 2 bases from J; bases unmatched to any gene: 7. CDR3 bases: TGTGCCAGCAGTAAAGGACTAGCGGGGGGTATACAAGAGACCCAGTACTTC. This encodes CASSKGLAGGIQETQYF.

This chain links TRBV10-2 with TRBJ2-7, with 8 bases that match TRBD2. V shed 0 bases and J 7 bases; nucleotides not matched to a gene: 5. From germline, CDR1 is WSHSY and CDR2 SAAADI. The CDR3 loop spans 14 amino acids. CDR3: CASSESTLAGEQYF. CDR3 DNA sequence: TGCGCCAGCAGTGAGTCGACCCTAGCGGGTGAGCAGTACTTC.

J is TRBJ1-2 and V is TRBV28; tentative D call: TRBD1 (5 bases). Trimming stripped 6 bases from V and 7 bases from J, with 15 bases between. CDR3 length: 13 amino acids. CDR1 is MDHEN and CDR2 is SYDVKM in the germline V gene. Here the CDR3 reads CASSPPRGTGYTF. DNA of the CDR3: TGTGCCAGCAGCCCCCCTAGGGGCACTGGCTACACCTTC.

This chain links TRBV6-5 with TRBJ2-5; D is undetermined. Deletions cut 6 bases from V and 3 bases from J, with 5 bases between. Looked up from germline, CDR1 is MNHEY and CDR2 is SVGAGI. The CDR3 loop spans 11 amino acids. CDR3: CASRSKETQYF. The CDR3 coding sequence is TGTGCCAGCAGATCTAAAGAGACCCAGTACTTC.

The chain uses TRBV19 and TRBJ1-5; 7 bases fit TRBD1. The CDR3 is 17 residues long. Trimming cost V 6 bases and J 1 base; bases outside gene matches: 12. Germline V CDR1 and CDR2: LNHDA, SQIVND (reference sequence). CDR3 DNA sequence: TGTGCCAGTAGAGGGGGCATACAGTTTCGAAGCAATCAGCCCCAGCATTTT. Its protein product is CASRGGIQFRSNQPQHF. The full variable domain, with the rest looked up from reference TRBV19 and TRBJ1-5, is DGGITQSPKYLFRKEGQNVTLSCEQNLNHDAMYWYRQDPGQGLRLIYYSQIVNDFQKGDIAEGYSVSREKKESFPLTVTSAQKNPTAFYLCASRGGIQFRSNQPQHFGDGTRLSIL.

The rearrangement links TRBV19 to TRBJ1-5, with D perhaps matching TRBD1 (6 bases). The CDR3 totals 15 residues. Germline CDR1 LNHDA, CDR2 SQIVND (reference sequence). V was pared by 9 bases and J by 0 bases, with 15 bases between. The CDR3 coding sequence is TGTGCCAGCCGAATAGGGGACAATAGCAATCAGCCCCAGCATTTT. It codes for CASRIGDNSNQPQHF.

This clone was picked up a small number of times. The chain joins TRBV5-6 to TRBJ1-2; 9 bases line up with TRBD1. The germline gives CDR1 SGHDT, CDR2 YYEEEE. The CDR3 runs 16 residues. With 4 bases clipped from V and 4 bases from J, the junction kept 11 bases outside the gene matches. The CDR3 protein is CASSPQQGAGIYGYTF. The CDR3 DNA reads as TGTGCCAGCAGCCCGCAACAGGGGGCTGGTATCTATGGCTACACCTTC. The entire variable domain, with the rest obtained from reference TRBV5-6 and TRBJ1-2, is as follows: DAGVTQSPTHLIKTRGQQVTLRCSPKSGHDTVSWYQQALGQGPQFIFQYYEEEERQRGNFPDRFSGHQFPNYSSELNVNALLLGDSALYLCASSPQQGAGIYGYTFGSGTRLTVV.

The chain employs TRBV5-1 and TRBJ2-2; 9 nucleotides line up with TRBD2. This CDR3 has 15 residues. Looked up from germline, CDR1 is SGHRS and CDR2 is YFSETQ. The J segment lost 6 bases and the V segment lost 1 base, leaving 4 bases of the junction unmatched. Here the CDR3 reads CASSLQTSGPGELFF. CDR3 DNA sequence: TGCGCCAGCAGCTTGCAGACTAGCGGTCCCGGGGAGCTGTTTTTT.